Included here is one T cell receptor (beta chain) sequence, with context. The antigen is not known. The data stem from a study of graft-versus-host responses after intestinal transplantation. Study information: In this cohort, recipients had multivisceral, liver-intestinal, or isolated intestinal transplants. Induction with anti-thymocyte globulin, then tacrolimus and steroids for three to four years, was given to all recipients. The study's findings and limits: Within the allografts of patients who had graft-donor T cell macrochimerism, graft-versus-host to host-versus-graft clonal ratios were high.

Generated by immunoSEQ multiplex PCR, the TCRdb table keeps only in-frame clones and is missing some. This sample carries about 39,000 clones, more than 90% of them seen once, and the ten largest clones take 0.22%. V was clipped by 0 bases and J by 1 base, with 10 bases between them. This CDR3 comprises 16 residues. CDR1 LGHNA and CDR2 YSLEER come from the germline V gene. This sequence joins TRBV4-3 and TRBJ2-1, with D maybe TRBD2 (6 bases). This material consisted of unstimulated CD8+ T cells sorted from spleen or lymph node cells, taken before transplant. This sequence originates from a human donor who was the organ donor for an intestinal transplant. The CDR3 nucleotides read TGCGCCAGCAGCCAAGAACGGGGGATTTCCTACAATGAGCAGTTCTTC. Protein: CASSQERGISYNEQFF.